A selection of T cell receptor beta chains follows, all from one sample in a study of shared clonotypes between healthy human individuals. The data were produced by immunoSEQ multiplex PCR, yet TCRdb's version contains in-frame clones alone and is incomplete. The table includes 2 million to 2.5 million clones, 90% to 95% detected once. The sequencing sample was made of naive CD8+ T cells from PBMCs. Receptors originate from a man between 18 and 35 years old in good health. Some clones in this sample may be carry-over from other donors' samples. Both conserved end residues are part of each CDR3. D genes are given only for firm matches. Size values are once, few and many counts, or a class for expanded clones, and some rows have none.

size: NA; D: TRBD1; V: TRBV28; J: TRBJ2-7; CDR3: CASSLQGAYEQYF; DNA: TGTGCCAGCAGTTTGCAGGGGGCCTACGAGCAGTACTTC
size: NA; D: NA; V: TRBV27; J: TRBJ1-1; CDR3: CASTITASGGRHTEAFF; DNA: TGTGCCAGCACCATCACGGCGAGCGGGGGGCGACACACTGAAGCTTTCTTT
size: NA; D: NA; V: TRBV27; J: TRBJ2-7; CDR3: CASSLFARPTGSYEQYF; DNA: TGTGCCAGCAGTTTATTCGCCCGCCCGACAGGATCCTACGAGCAGTACTTC
size: NA; D: TRBD2; V: TRBV13; J: TRBJ2-4; CDR3: CASSLATSGRFGAKNIQYF; DNA: TGTGCCAGCAGCTTAGCGACTAGCGGGAGGTTTGGAGCCAAAAACATTCAGTACTTC
size: NA; D: NA; V: TRBV19; J: TRBJ1-1; CDR3: CASSIAAITEAFF; DNA: TGTGCCAGTAGTATAGCCGCCATCACTGAAGCTTTCTTT
size: NA; D: TRBD2; V: TRBV11-2; J: TRBJ2-1; CDR3: CASRLAGEQFF; DNA: TGTGCCAGCAGGCTAGCGGGTGAGCAGTTCTTC
size: NA; D: NA; V: TRBV6-6; J: TRBJ2-7; CDR3: CASSQLGRSYEQYF; DNA: TGTGCCAGCAGCCAACTCGGACGCTCCTACGAGCAGTACTTC
size: NA; D: NA; V: TRBV27; J: TRBJ1-1; CDR3: CASSLSRVPGTEAFF; DNA: TGTGCCAGCAGTTTATCGCGGGTACCGGGCACTGAAGCTTTCTTT
size: NA; D: NA; V: TRBV27; J: TRBJ2-1; CDR3: CASSFVVGVHEQFF; DNA: TGTGCCAGCAGTTTCGTGGTAGGGGTCCATGAGCAGTTCTTC
size: NA; D: TRBD2; V: TRBV29-1; J: TRBJ2-6; CDR3: CSALSSGSAGANVLTF; DNA: TGCAGCGCCCTGAGTAGCGGGAGTGCTGGGGCCAACGTCCTGACTTTC
size: NA; D: NA; V: TRBV6-1; J: TRBJ2-2; CDR3: CASSAPTELFF; DNA: TGTGCCAGCAGTGCCCCGACCGAGCTGTTTTTT
size: once; D: NA; V: TRBV27; J: TRBJ2-7; CDR3: CASSFSSYEQYF; DNA: TGTGCCAGCAGTTTCTCCTCCTACGAGCAGTACTTC
size: NA; D: TRBD1; V: TRBV7-9; J: TRBJ1-4; CDR3: CASSSRQGWEKLFF; DNA: TGTGCCAGCAGCTCTCGACAGGGGTGGGAAAAACTGTTTTTT
size: NA; D: TRBD2; V: TRBV7-9; J: TRBJ2-3; CDR3: CASSPSGSYTDTQYF; DNA: TGTGCCAGCAGCCCGAGCGGGAGTTACACAGATACGCAGTATTTT
size: NA; D: NA; V: TRBV19; J: TRBJ2-1; CDR3: CASSMGGAVVQFF; DNA: TGTGCCAGTAGTATGGGGGGGGCCGTTGTGCAGTTCTTC
size: NA; D: TRBD1; V: TRBV27; J: TRBJ2-1; CDR3: CASSLGDRGHNEQFF; DNA: TGTGCCAGCAGTTTAGGGGACAGGGGGCACAATGAGCAGTTCTTC
size: NA; D: NA; V: TRBV11-3; J: TRBJ2-7; CDR3: CASSLRRGYEQYF; DNA: TGTGCCAGCAGCTTGCGTAGGGGGTACGAGCAGTACTTC
size: NA; D: TRBD1; V: TRBV19; J: TRBJ2-3; CDR3: CASSISGQGLDTQYF; DNA: TGTGCCAGTAGTATAAGTGGACAGGGACTTGATACGCAGTATTTT
size: NA; D: NA; V: TRBV9; J: TRBJ2-3; CDR3: CASSVWDSTDTQYF; DNA: TGTGCCAGCAGCGTATGGGACAGCACAGATACGCAGTATTTT
size: NA; D: TRBD2; V: TRBV2; J: TRBJ2-1; CDR3: CASRPLAGESNEQFF; DNA: TGTGCCAGCCGACCCCTAGCGGGAGAGAGTAATGAGCAGTTCTTC
size: NA; D: TRBD1; V: TRBV10-3; J: TRBJ2-1; CDR3: CASKGVEGGPVYNEQFF; DNA: TGTGCCTCGAAGGGGGTCGAAGGGGGCCCTGTCTACAATGAGCAGTTCTTC
size: NA; D: NA; V: TRBV4-3; J: TRBJ2-1; CDR3: CASSQAIRLQSDEQFF; DNA: TGCGCCAGCAGCCAGGCCATTAGGTTACAGAGCGATGAGCAGTTCTTC
size: once; D: TRBD1; V: TRBV7-9; J: TRBJ2-1; CDR3: CASSPLGTGYNEQFF; DNA: TGTGCCAGCAGCCCGTTGGGGACAGGGTACAATGAGCAGTTCTTC
size: NA; D: NA; V: TRBV11-1; J: TRBJ2-7; CDR3: CASSPGPRYEQYF; DNA: TGTGCCAGCAGCCCAGGGCCGCGCTACGAGCAGTACTTC
size: NA; D: TRBD1; V: TRBV7-9; J: TRBJ2-7; CDR3: CASSLAKGQGYEQYF; DNA: TGTGCCAGCAGCCTTGCTAAGGGACAGGGCTACGAGCAGTACTTC
size: NA; D: NA; V: TRBV5-1; J: TRBJ2-3; CDR3: CASSTLGQGVIDTQYF; DNA: TGCGCCAGCAGCACACTAGGGCAGGGTGTCATCGATACGCAGTATTTT
size: NA; D: NA; V: TRBV7-9; J: TRBJ2-3; CDR3: CASSLGASQRTDTQYF; DNA: TGTGCCAGCAGCTTAGGGGCTAGCCAACGCACAGATACGCAGTATTTT
size: once; D: TRBD1; V: TRBV6-5; J: TRBJ1-5; CDR3: CASSAGTGWNQPQHF; DNA: TGTGCCAGCAGTGCAGGGACAGGGTGGAATCAGCCCCAGCATTTT
size: NA; D: TRBD2; V: TRBV28; J: TRBJ2-7; CDR3: CASSRPPLAGEDEQYF; DNA: TGTGCCAGCAGTCGCCCCCCACTAGCGGGAGAGGACGAGCAGTACTTC
size: NA; D: NA; V: TRBV15; J: TRBJ1-1; CDR3: CATSPRRVVHTEAFF; DNA: TGTGCCACCAGCCCTCGGCGGGTCGTACACACTGAAGCTTTCTTT
size: few; D: NA; V: TRBV18; J: TRBJ1-1; CDR3: CASSPPGAGLNTEAFF; DNA: TGTGCCAGCTCACCACCGGGAGCAGGGTTGAACACTGAAGCTTTCTTT
size: once; D: NA; V: TRBV5-6; J: TRBJ2-2; CDR3: CASISWTGELFF; DNA: TGTGCCAGCATCTCGTGGACCGGGGAGCTGTTTTTT
size: NA; D: NA; V: TRBV7-8; J: TRBJ2-6; CDR3: CASSLVKGQGANVLTF; DNA: TGTGCCAGCAGCTTAGTAAAGGGCCAGGGGGCCAACGTCCTGACTTTC
size: NA; D: NA; V: TRBV11-2; J: TRBJ2-7; CDR3: CASSLGVGTSYEQYF; DNA: TGTGCCAGCAGCTTAGGGGTGGGGACTTCCTACGAGCAGTACTTC
size: NA; D: NA; V: TRBV19; J: TRBJ1-1; CDR3: CASSIVSRSEAFF; DNA: TGTGCCAGTAGTATAGTTTCCAGGTCTGAAGCTTTCTTT
size: NA; D: TRBD2; V: TRBV4-1; J: TRBJ2-5; CDR3: CASSQPLGGALGETQYF; DNA: TGCGCCAGCAGCCAACCCCTCGGGGGGGCGTTAGGAGAGACCCAGTACTTC
size: once; D: NA; V: TRBV27; J: TRBJ1-1; CDR3: CASSLSAGAHTEAFF; DNA: TGTGCCAGCAGTTTATCAGCAGGTGCACACACTGAAGCTTTCTTT
size: NA; D: NA; V: TRBV28; J: TRBJ2-6; CDR3: CATTDLFGANVLTF; DNA: TGTGCCACCACAGACCTGTTTGGGGCCAACGTCCTGACTTTC
size: NA; D: NA; V: TRBV7-9; J: TRBJ2-2; CDR3: CASSLRQLNTGELFF; DNA: TGTGCCAGCAGCTTACGACAGTTGAACACCGGGGAGCTGTTTTTT
size: NA; D: NA; V: TRBV5-6; J: TRBJ2-1; CDR3: CASSYRSSYNEQFF; DNA: TGTGCCAGCAGCTATCGGAGCTCCTACAATGAGCAGTTCTTC
size: NA; D: NA; V: TRBV6-1; J: TRBJ2-7; CDR3: CASSEAPIPYEQYF; DNA: TGTGCCAGCAGTGAAGCTCCTATCCCCTACGAGCAGTACTTC
size: NA; D: NA; V: TRBV5-8; J: TRBJ1-3; CDR3: CASSLGGRHSGNTIYF; DNA: TGTGCCAGCAGCTTGGGCGGCCGTCACTCTGGAAACACCATATATTTT
size: NA; D: NA; V: TRBV6-6; J: TRBJ1-5; CDR3: CASSYGSQPQHF; DNA: TGTGCCAGCAGTTATGGCAGTCAGCCCCAGCATTTT
size: NA; D: TRBD1; V: TRBV5-1; J: TRBJ2-3; CDR3: CASSLDGTGWSLTQYF; DNA: TGCGCCAGCAGCTTGGATGGGACAGGGTGGTCGTTAACGCAGTATTTT
size: NA; D: NA; V: TRBV27; J: TRBJ1-2; CDR3: CASSLVVGSSGYTF; DNA: TGTGCCAGCAGTTTAGTAGTCGGGTCGAGTGGCTACACCTTC
size: NA; D: NA; V: TRBV15; J: TRBJ1-1; CDR3: CATSRDWSDTEAFF; DNA: TGTGCCACCAGCAGAGATTGGTCGGACACTGAAGCTTTCTTT
size: NA; D: TRBD2; V: TRBV9; J: TRBJ2-1; CDR3: CASSLGGRDNEQFF; DNA: TGTGCCAGCAGCTTGGGCGGGAGAGACAATGAGCAGTTCTTC
size: NA; D: NA; V: TRBV11-3; J: TRBJ2-7; CDR3: CASSLEGGPSGLVYEQYF; DNA: TGTGCCAGCAGCTTAGAAGGGGGCCCTTCGGGACTCGTCTACGAGCAGTACTTC
size: NA; D: NA; V: TRBV16; J: TRBJ2-7; CDR3: CASSQGQLYF; DNA: TGTGCCAGCAGCCAAGGACAGCTTTACTTC